This T cell receptor beta chain was profiled in a study of T-cell memory formation after mild COVID-19. Study-wide context: Among the donors, TCR clusters were largely specific to each donor. Study results and caveats: SARS-CoV-2 specificity of second-wave clones peaking day 37 was unconfirmed. Pre-infection memory harbored some responding clones, suggesting cross-reactive memory joined.

TCRdb reprocessed the 5' RACE reads via MiXCR and lists one record per CDR3 protein. The sample lists roughly 110,000 distinct CDR3 sequences, around 15% occurring once. Germline V lookup: CDR1 SEHNR, CDR2 FQNEAQ (reference sequence). The ends were cut back, 11 bases at V and 8 bases at J, with 21 bases in the middle. The CDR3 runs to 13 residues. Comments on this clonotype: Its antigen is currently unknown.

This chain connects TRBV7-9 to TRBJ1-1; D perhaps matches TRBD1 (6 bases). The origin of this receptor is a man younger than 35 who had mild COVID-19 (a few samples of this study predate the infection). Cell type and time point are not known. Sequenced input: PBMCs or a T cell subset sorted from them (not recorded which). CDR3 nucleotides: TGTGCCGGCGGGGGGCATGCTCGAAACGAAGCTTTCTTT. As protein: CAGGGHARNEAFF.